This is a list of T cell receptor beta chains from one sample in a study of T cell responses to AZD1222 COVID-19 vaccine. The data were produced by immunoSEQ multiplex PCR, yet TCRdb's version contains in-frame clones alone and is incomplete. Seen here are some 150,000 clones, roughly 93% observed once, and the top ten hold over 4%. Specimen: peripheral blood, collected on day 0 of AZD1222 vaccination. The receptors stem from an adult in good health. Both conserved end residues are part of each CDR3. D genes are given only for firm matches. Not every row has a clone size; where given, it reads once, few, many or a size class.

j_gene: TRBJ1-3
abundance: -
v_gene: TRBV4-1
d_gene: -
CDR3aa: CASSQGVSDTIYF
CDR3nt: TGCGCCAGCAGCCAAGGTGTGTCGGACACCATATATTTT

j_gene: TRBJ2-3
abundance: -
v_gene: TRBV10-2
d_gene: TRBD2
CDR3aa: CASSFSGRGTDTQYF
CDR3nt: TGCGCCAGCAGTTTCAGCGGGAGAGGGACAGATACGCAGTATTTT

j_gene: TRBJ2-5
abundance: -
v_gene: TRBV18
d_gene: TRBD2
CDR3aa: CASSPRGGNQETQYF
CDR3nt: TGTGCCAGCTCACCACGGGGGGGTAACCAAGAGACCCAGTACTTC

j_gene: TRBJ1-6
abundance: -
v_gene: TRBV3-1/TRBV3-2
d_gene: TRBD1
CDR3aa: CASSQDMTGGSPLHF
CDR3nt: TGTGCCAGCAGCCAAGATATGACAGGGGGATCACCCCTCCACTTT

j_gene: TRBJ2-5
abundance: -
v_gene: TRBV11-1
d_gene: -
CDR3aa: CASSLFTAQETQYF
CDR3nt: TGTGCCAGCAGCTTGTTCACAGCACAAGAGACCCAGTACTTC

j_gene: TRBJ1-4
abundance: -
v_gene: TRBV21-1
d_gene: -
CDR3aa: CASSKLGASNEKLFF
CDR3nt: TGTGCCAGCAGCAAACTTGGGGCCTCTAATGAAAAACTGTTTTTT

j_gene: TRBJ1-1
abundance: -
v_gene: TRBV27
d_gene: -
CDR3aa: CASSYKRNTEAFF
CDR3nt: TGTGCCAGCAGTTATAAGAGGAACACTGAAGCTTTCTTT

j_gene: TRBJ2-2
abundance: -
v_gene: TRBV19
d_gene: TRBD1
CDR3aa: CASSTQGLAGELFF
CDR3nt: TGTGCCAGTAGTACACAGGGGCTTGCCGGGGAGCTGTTTTTT

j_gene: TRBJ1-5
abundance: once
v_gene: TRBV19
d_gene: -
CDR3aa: CASSMGGSGNQPQHF
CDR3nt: TGTGCCAGTAGTATGGGGGGATCGGGCAATCAGCCCCAGCATTTT

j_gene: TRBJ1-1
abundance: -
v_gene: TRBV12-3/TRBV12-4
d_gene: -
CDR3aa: CASSLVADPEAFF
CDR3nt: TGTGCCAGCAGTTTAGTCGCGGACCCTGAAGCTTTCTTT

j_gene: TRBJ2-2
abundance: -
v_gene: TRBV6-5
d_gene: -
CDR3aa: CASSSLRHYTGELFF
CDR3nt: TGTGCCAGCAGTTCCCTCCGACACTACACCGGGGAGCTGTTTTTT

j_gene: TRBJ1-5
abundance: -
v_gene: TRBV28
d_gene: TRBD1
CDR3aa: CASSFPDRASYQPQHF
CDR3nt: TGTGCCAGCAGTTTCCCGGACAGGGCGAGTTATCAGCCCCAGCATTTT

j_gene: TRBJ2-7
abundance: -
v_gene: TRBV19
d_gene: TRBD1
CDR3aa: CASSPGQGHSYEQYF
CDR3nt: TGTGCCAGTAGTCCCGGACAGGGGCACTCCTACGAGCAGTACTTC

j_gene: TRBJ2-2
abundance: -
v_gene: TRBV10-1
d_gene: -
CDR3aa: CASTGDSGELFF
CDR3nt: TGCGCCAGTACCGGGGATTCCGGGGAGCTGTTTTTT